Listed here are 28 T cell receptor beta chains from one sample, sequenced in a study of Ad26.COV2.S vaccination and SARS-CoV-2 variants. As to treatment: roughly 19 received Ad26.COV2.S at low or high dose, single or two shots; 5 received placebo; per-sample allocation not given. Following the first vaccine or placebo injection, samples were taken on day 63. Data came from immunoSEQ multiplex PCR; TCRdb stores just in-frame clones and leaves some out. The table shows about 350,000 clones, with around nine tenths occurring only once. The input for sequencing was peripheral blood, taken in a trial of Ad26.COV2.S vaccine versus placebo. All receptors derive from a person between 18 and 60 years old who received the Ad26.COV2.S COVID-19 vaccine or a placebo.

The J gene is TRBJ1-1, the V gene TRBV6-5; maybe TRBD1 (6 bases). This CDR3 spans 15 amino acids. The V gene's germline CDR1 is MNHEY and CDR2 SVGAGI. V lost 7 bases and J 0 bases, leaving 15 bases between the germline ends. The CDR3 loop is CASTAPGQMNTEAFF. In DNA form, the CDR3 reads TGTGCCAGCACTGCACCGGGACAAATGAACACTGAAGCTTTCTTT.

This clone was seen a few times. This chain links TRBV2 with TRBJ2-3; 13 nucleotides line up with TRBD2. Germline CDR1 and CDR2: SNHLY and FYNNEI. V lost 8 bases to trimming and J lost 2 bases; unmatched junction nucleotides: 13. CDR3 length: 18 residues. The CDR3 coding sequence is TGTGCCAGCGAGGGAGGGACTAGCGGGGTACTTCACACAGATACGCAGTATTTT. Translating it yields CASEGGTSGVLHTDTQYF.

The CDR3 DNA reads as TGTGCCACAGGGGGACCGGGGCAGGAGAGCTCCTACGAGCAGTACTTC. Encoded protein: CATGGPGQESSYEQYF. The genes are TRBV28 and TRBJ2-7; 7 bases are shared with TRBD1. CDR3 length: 16 residues. V dropped 10 bases and J dropped 0; count of bases not matched to a gene: 15. Germline V gives CDR1 MDHEN, CDR2 SYDVKM.

The chain combines TRBV11-2 with TRBJ2-5; D possibly corresponds to TRBD1 (5 bases). The V and J ends lost 1 base and 3 bases respectively, with 9 bases between them. The CDR3 loop spans 14 amino acids. Germline-derived CDR1 and CDR2 are SGHAT and FQNNGV. The CDR3 nucleotides read TGTGCCAGCAGCTTAGGGGGCGAAGAAGAGACCCAGTACTTC. Translated, it gives CASSLGGEEETQYF.

The CDR3 coding sequence is TGTGCCAGCAGTTTTCCGGTAAACTCTGGAAACACCATATATTTT. Residues: CASSFPVNSGNTIYF. The chain employs TRBV28 and TRBJ1-3, with D unclear. The CDR3 totals 15 residues. Trimming removed 3 bases at V and 0 bases at J, with 9 bases between. CDR1 MDHEN and CDR2 SYDVKM come from the germline V gene.

The V and J genes are TRBV5-1 and TRBJ1-1; D gene ambiguous. CDR3 length equals 13 residues. Germline CDR1 and CDR2: SGHRS and YFSETQ. V was clipped by 5 bases and J by 3 bases, with 11 bases between them. As DNA, the CDR3 is TGCGCCAGCAGTCTGATGATGGACACTGAAGCTTTCTTT. Protein: CASSLMMDTEAFF.

The V and J genes are TRBV4-3 and TRBJ2-5, with TRBD1 as a possible D gene (6 bases). The CDR3 contains 17 residues. Trimming stripped 1 base from V and 1 base from J, with 16 bases between. The germline V gene has CDR1 LGHNA and CDR2 YSLEER. The CDR3 loop is CASSQGVPGQSQETQYF. CDR3 sequence (DNA): TGCGCCAGCAGCCAAGGAGTACCCGGACAGAGCCAAGAGACCCAGTACTTC.

The rearrangement links TRBV5-1 to TRBJ1-2; TRBD1 might be the D (5 bases). The CDR3 length is 13 residues. V lost 5 bases and J 7 bases, leaving 15 bases between the germline ends. Germline V lookup: CDR1 SGHRS, CDR2 YFSETQ. The CDR3 spells CASRKEIGGGYTF. The CDR3 region has the DNA TGCGCCAGCAGGAAGGAGATTGGGGGTGGCTACACCTTC.

The chain links TRBV5-1 to TRBJ2-3, with no clear D. From germline, CDR1 is SGHRS and CDR2 YFSETQ. The CDR3 loop spans 16 amino acids. Between the trimmed V and J ends, which lost 0 bases and 2 bases, there was a span of 13 bases. The DNA for the CDR3 is TGCGCCAGCAGCTTGGGCGATCCGACCAACACAGATACGCAGTATTTT. The encoded protein is CASSLGDPTNTDTQYF. The whole variable domain, filled in from reference TRBV5-1 and TRBJ2-3, reads KAGVTQTPRYLIKTRGQQVTLSCSPISGHRSVSWYQQTPGQGLQFLFEYFSETQRNKGNFPGRFSGRQFSNSRSEMNVSTLELGDSALYLCASSLGDPTNTDTQYFGPGTRLTVL.

The J gene is TRBJ2-1, the V gene TRBV7-2; TRBD2 matches at 9 bases. Germline CDR1 and CDR2: SGHTA and FQGNSA. The CDR3 is 16 residues long. Trimming removed 0 bases from V and 9 bases from J; junction bases left unmatched: 9. The CDR3 coding sequence is TGTGCCAGCAGCTTAGCGGCTGGGACTAGCTTTGGTGAGCAGTTCTTC. The encoded protein is CASSLAAGTSFGEQFF.

The rearrangement joins TRBV28 to TRBJ2-5; D might be TRBD1 (5 bases). The V gene lost 7 bases and the J gene lost 3 bases, with 15 bases spanning the gap. This CDR3 comprises 14 residues. Germline loops: CDR1 MDHEN, CDR2 SYDVKM. The CDR3 bases are TGTGCCAGCAACTCAAGGGGTGAGGAAGAGACCCAGTACTTC. This translates into CASNSRGEEETQYF. Full variable domain (missing parts from reference TRBV28 and TRBJ2-5): DVKVTQSSRYLVKRTGEKVFLECVQDMDHENMFWYRQDPGLGLRLIYFSYDVKMKEKGDIPEGYSVSREKKERFSLILESASTNQTSMYLCASNSRGEEETQYFGPGTRLLVL.

The V call is TRBV2, the J call TRBJ2-7, with D possibly matching TRBD2 (5 bases). The germline V and J ends were trimmed by 3 bases and 1 base, with 16 bases remaining between them. This CDR3 region has 16 residues. Germline V CDR1 and CDR2: SNHLY, FYNNEI. For the CDR3, the DNA is TGTGCCAGCAGTGATATAGCGAGGGAGTTTTCCTACGAGCAGTACTTC. Its translation is CASSDIAREFSYEQYF.

The chain employs TRBV12-3 or TRBV12-4 and TRBJ1-5; TRBD1 might be the D (5 bases). The CDR3 is 13 residues long. V lost 6 bases and J 6 bases, leaving 12 bases between the germline ends. As DNA, the CDR3 is TGTGCCAGCAGATCAGCCGGGACTCAGCCCCAGCATTTT. Its protein is CASRSAGTQPQHF.

The chain uses TRBV7-8 and TRBJ2-1, with D hard to call. The CDR3 contains 13 residues. Trimming left V 1 base short and J 7 bases short, with 8 bases between. Looked up from germline, CDR1 is SGHVS and CDR2 is FQNEAQ. The chain's CDR3 is CASSLVRSNEQFF. The DNA for the CDR3 is TGTGCCAGCAGCTTAGTACGGTCGAATGAGCAGTTCTTC.

The rearrangement links TRBV6-2 or TRBV6-3 to TRBJ2-3; tentatively, D is TRBD2 (7 bases). Germline-derived CDR1 and CDR2 are MNHEY and SVGEGT. The CDR3 has 17 residues. Trimming pared 4 bases from V and 0 bases from J, leaving 17 bases between. CDR3 sequence (DNA): TGTGCCAGCAGTTTCCCGAGGGGGGGGCAAAGCACAGATACGCAGTATTTT. As protein: CASSFPRGGQSTDTQYF.

The gene calls are TRBV12-5 and TRBJ1-1; D perhaps matches TRBD1 (5 bases). The germline V gene encodes CDR1 LGHNT and CDR2 FRNRAP. V gave up 2 bases and J gave up 1 base, with 8 bases separating them. The CDR3 is 14 amino acids. This chain's CDR3 is CASGLPGANTEAFF. Here the CDR3 DNA reads TGTGCTAGTGGTTTGCCTGGGGCGAACACTGAAGCTTTCTTT.

This chain joins TRBV7-2 and TRBJ2-5; D ambiguous. With 2 bases removed from V and 5 bases from J, the gap between germline ends came to 6 bases. The CDR3 has 12 amino acids. The germline gives CDR1 SGHTA, CDR2 FQGNSA. CDR3 nucleotides: TGTGCCAGCAGCTTATTCTCGGAGACCCAGTACTTC. Translated, it gives CASSLFSETQYF.

The chain has TRBV5-1 and TRBJ2-1; no definite D call. V shed 0 bases and J shed 2 bases, with 9 bases lying between them. This CDR3 comprises 15 residues. Germline assignment: CDR1 SGHRS and CDR2 YFSETQ. CDR3 sequence (DNA): TGCGCCAGCAGCTTGGCCGGTCAGACCTACAATGAGCAGTTCTTC. It specifies CASSLAGQTYNEQFF. The full variable domain, completed using reference TRBV5-1 and TRBJ2-1, is KAGVTQTPRYLIKTRGQQVTLSCSPISGHRSVSWYQQTPGQGLQFLFEYFSETQRNKGNFPGRFSGRQFSNSRSEMNVSTLELGDSALYLCASSLAGQTYNEQFFGPGTRLTVL.

A few counts support this clone. The rearrangement joins TRBV7-9 to TRBJ1-2; the match to TRBD1 covers 10 bases. After removal of 5 bases from V and 6 bases from J, the junction contained 3 bases not matched to a gene. Germline V gives CDR1 SEHNR, CDR2 FQNEAQ (reference sequence). CDR3 length: 13 residues. DNA of the CDR3: TGTGCCAGCAGCCCGGGACAGGGGAATGGCTACACCTTC. It is translated as CASSPGQGNGYTF. Drawing the rest from reference TRBV7-9 and TRBJ1-2, the complete variable domain is DTGVSQNPRHKITKRGQNVTFRCDPISEHNRLYWYRQTLGQGPEFLTYFQNEAQLEKSRLLSDRFSAERPKGSFSTLEIQRTEQGDSAMYLCASSPGQGNGYTFGSGTRLTVV.

V usage is TRBV3-1 (or the pseudogene TRBV3-2) and J usage is TRBJ2-3; D may be TRBD2 (5 bases). CDR3 length equals 15 residues. Trimming shortened V by 2 bases and J by 1 base, and 10 bases separated the two germline ends. Germline assignment: CDR1 LGHDT and CDR2 YNNKEL (reference sequence). The DNA for the CDR3 is TGTGCCAGCAGCCAACGAGGGTTTGGCACAGATACGCAGTATTTT. It specifies CASSQRGFGTDTQYF.

The rearrangement links TRBV7-8 to TRBJ1-4; D may be TRBD1 (5 bases). V gave up 1 base and J gave up 6 bases, with 12 bases separating them. The germline V gene encodes CDR1 SGHVS and CDR2 FQNEAQ. The CDR3 spans 15 residues. The CDR3 coding sequence is TGTGCCAGCAGCTTAGGCAGGGCCGACTATGAAAAACTGTTTTTT. Amino acid sequence: CASSLGRADYEKLFF.

The V call is TRBV11-1, the J call TRBJ1-6; D might be TRBD1 (5 bases). The CDR3 is 15 amino acids. Trimming shortened V by 5 bases and J by 6 bases, and 14 bases separated the two germline ends. Germline V gene lookup returns CDR1 SGHAT and CDR2 FQDESV (reference sequence). CDR3 sequence reads: CASSPSGRGNSPLHF. The CDR3 DNA follows: TGTGCCAGCAGCCCCTCGGGGCGAGGTAATTCACCCCTCCACTTT.

The rearrangement joins TRBV6-6 to TRBJ2-5; D is undetermined. V shed 2 bases and J shed 4 bases, with 2 bases lying between them. This CDR3 comprises 11 residues. Germline V gene sequence: CDR1 MNHNY, CDR2 SVGAGI (reference sequence). The CDR3 region has the DNA TGTGCCAGCAGTTACAGAGAGACCCAGTACTTC. Translating it yields CASSYRETQYF.

The chain employs TRBV7-9 and TRBJ1-5, with D maybe TRBD1 (6 bases). Trimming removed 5 bases from V and 6 bases from J, with 14 bases in between. The CDR3 has 14 residues. Per germline, CDR1 SEHNR and CDR2 FQNEAQ (reference sequence). CDR3: CASSNSGVAQPQHF. The CDR3 coding sequence is TGTGCCAGCAGCAACTCAGGGGTTGCTCAGCCCCAGCATTTT.

This chain connects TRBV3-1 (or the pseudogene TRBV3-2) to TRBJ2-1; 8 bases line up with TRBD2. Germline V CDR1 and CDR2: LGHDT, YNNKEL (reference sequence). This CDR3 contains 16 residues. The J segment lost 9 bases and the V segment lost 3 bases, leaving 13 bases of the junction unmatched. The CDR3: CASSQAFGTRSVEQFF. The CDR3 DNA follows: TGTGCCAGCAGCCAGGCCTTCGGGACTAGGTCGGTTGAGCAGTTCTTC.

The rearrangement joins TRBV25-1 to TRBJ2-3; 11 nucleotides match TRBD1. V lost 2 bases to trimming and J lost 1 base; unmatched junction nucleotides: 2. This CDR3 contains 16 residues. CDR1 is MGHDK, CDR2 SYGVNS, per germline. This CDR3 is CASSEGQGAGTDTQYF. As DNA, the CDR3 is TGTGCCAGCAGTGAAGGACAGGGGGCGGGCACAGATACGCAGTATTTT.

The chain employs TRBV2 and TRBJ1-1; D ambiguous. V gave up 6 bases and J gave up 4 bases, with 12 bases separating them. Germline CDR1 and CDR2: SNHLY and FYNNEI. This CDR3 contains 13 residues. The DNA of the CDR3 is TGTGCCAGCAGACTCCACATGAGCACTGAAGCTTTCTTT. It encodes CASRLHMSTEAFF.

J is TRBJ2-2 and V is TRBV28; 9 bases fit TRBD2. CDR3 length equals 15 residues. V lost 4 bases, J lost 3 bases, and 3 bases stayed unmatched. Germline V CDR1 and CDR2: MDHEN, SYDVKM. CDR3 DNA: TGTGCCAGCAGTTCGCTAGCGGGGTACACCGGGGAGCTGTTTTTT. It translates to CASSSLAGYTGELFF.